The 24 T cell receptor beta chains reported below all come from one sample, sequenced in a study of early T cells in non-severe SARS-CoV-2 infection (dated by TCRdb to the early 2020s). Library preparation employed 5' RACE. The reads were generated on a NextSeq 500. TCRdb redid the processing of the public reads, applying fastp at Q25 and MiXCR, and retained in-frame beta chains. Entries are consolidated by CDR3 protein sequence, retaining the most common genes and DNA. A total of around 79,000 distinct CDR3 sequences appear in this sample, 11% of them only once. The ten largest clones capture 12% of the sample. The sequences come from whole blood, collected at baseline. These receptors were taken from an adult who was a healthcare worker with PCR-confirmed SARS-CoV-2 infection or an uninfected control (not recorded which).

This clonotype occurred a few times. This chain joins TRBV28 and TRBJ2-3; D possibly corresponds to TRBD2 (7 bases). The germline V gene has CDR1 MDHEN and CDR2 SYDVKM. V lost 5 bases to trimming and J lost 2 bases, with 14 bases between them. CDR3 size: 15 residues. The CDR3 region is CASSRGGGDTDTQYF. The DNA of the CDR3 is TGTGCCAGCAGTCGAGGGGGGGGTGACACAGATACGCAGTATTTT.

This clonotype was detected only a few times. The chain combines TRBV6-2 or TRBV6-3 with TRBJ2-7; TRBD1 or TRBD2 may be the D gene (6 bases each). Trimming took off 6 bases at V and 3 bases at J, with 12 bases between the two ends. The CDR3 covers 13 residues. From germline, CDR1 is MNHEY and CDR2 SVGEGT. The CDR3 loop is CASRGGTFYEQYF. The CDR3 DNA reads TGTGCCAGCAGAGGGGGGACCTTCTACGAGCAGTACTTC.

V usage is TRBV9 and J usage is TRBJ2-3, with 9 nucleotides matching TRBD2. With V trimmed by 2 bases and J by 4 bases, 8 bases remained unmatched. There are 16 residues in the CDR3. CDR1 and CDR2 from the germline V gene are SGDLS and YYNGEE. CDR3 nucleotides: TGTGCCAGCAGCGTTTTTTCGCGGGGGGGCTCAGATACGCAGTATTTT. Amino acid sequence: CASSVFSRGGSDTQYF.

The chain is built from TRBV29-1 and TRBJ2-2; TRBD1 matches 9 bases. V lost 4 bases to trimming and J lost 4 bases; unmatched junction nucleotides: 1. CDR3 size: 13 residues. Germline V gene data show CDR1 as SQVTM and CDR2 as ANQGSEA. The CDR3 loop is CSVGTGATGELFF. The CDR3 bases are TGCAGCGTTGGGACAGGGGCCACCGGGGAGCTGTTTTTT.

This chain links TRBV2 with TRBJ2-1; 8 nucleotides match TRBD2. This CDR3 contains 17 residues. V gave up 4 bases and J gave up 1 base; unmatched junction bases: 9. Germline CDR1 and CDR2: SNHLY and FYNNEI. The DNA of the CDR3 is TGTGCCAGCAGTGCCCTGATGCGGGGGGCTTCCTACAATGAGCAGTTCTTC. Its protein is CASSALMRGASYNEQFF.

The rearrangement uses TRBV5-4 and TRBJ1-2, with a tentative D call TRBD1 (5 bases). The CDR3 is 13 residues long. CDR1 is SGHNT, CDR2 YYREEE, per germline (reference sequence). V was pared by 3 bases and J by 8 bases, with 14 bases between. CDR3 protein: CASSSGPIYGYTF. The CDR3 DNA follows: TGTGCCAGCAGCTCGGGACCGATCTACGGCTACACCTTC.

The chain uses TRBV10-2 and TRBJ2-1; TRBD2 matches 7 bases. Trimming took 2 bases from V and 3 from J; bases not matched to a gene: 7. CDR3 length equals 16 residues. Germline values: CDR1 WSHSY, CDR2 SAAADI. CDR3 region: CASSEVGGSLYNEQFF. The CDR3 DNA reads TGCGCCAGCAGTGAGGTGGGGGGGTCGCTCTACAATGAGCAGTTCTTC.

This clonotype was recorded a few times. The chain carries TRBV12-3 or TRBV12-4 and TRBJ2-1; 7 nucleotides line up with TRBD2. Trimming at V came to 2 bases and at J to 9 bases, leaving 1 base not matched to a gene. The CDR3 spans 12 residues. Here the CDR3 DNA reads TGTGCCAGCAGTTTACTAGCGGCTGAGCAGTTCTTC. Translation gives CASSLLAAEQFF.

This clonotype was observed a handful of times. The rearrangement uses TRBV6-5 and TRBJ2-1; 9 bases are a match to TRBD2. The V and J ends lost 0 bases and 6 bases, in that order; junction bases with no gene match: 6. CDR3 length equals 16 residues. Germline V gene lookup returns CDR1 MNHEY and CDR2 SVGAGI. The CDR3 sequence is CASSYSRLAGSNEQFF. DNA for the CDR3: TGTGCCAGCAGTTACTCGAGGCTAGCGGGGAGCAATGAGCAGTTCTTC.

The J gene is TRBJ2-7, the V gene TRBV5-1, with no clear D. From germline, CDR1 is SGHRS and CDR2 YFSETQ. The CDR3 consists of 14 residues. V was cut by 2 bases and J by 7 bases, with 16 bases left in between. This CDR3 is CASSFSSPAYEQYF. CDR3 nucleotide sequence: TGCGCCAGCAGCTTTTCCTCCCCTGCGTATGAGCAGTACTTC.

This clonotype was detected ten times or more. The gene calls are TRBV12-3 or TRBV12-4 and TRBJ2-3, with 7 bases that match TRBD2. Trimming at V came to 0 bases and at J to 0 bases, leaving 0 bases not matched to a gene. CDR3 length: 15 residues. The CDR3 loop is CASSLAGGSTDTQYF. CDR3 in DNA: TGTGCCAGCAGTTTAGCGGGGGGGAGCACAGATACGCAGTATTTT.

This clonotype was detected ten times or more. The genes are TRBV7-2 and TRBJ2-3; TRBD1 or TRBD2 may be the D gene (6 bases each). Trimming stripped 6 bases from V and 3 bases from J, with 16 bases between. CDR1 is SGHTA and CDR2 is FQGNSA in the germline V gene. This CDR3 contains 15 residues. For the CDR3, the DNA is TGTGCCAGCAGGCGTGGGGGGCCTAGGACAGATACGCAGTATTTT. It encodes CASRRGGPRTDTQYF.

The CDR3 spells CASSIDPGAGLYNEQFF. The CDR3 DNA follows: TGTGCCAGTAGTATAGATCCGGGAGCGGGCCTTTACAATGAGCAGTTCTTC. This rearrangement joins TRBV19 to TRBJ2-1; possibly TRBD2 for D (6 bases). CDR3 length: 17 residues. Trimming removed 0 bases at V and 4 bases at J, with 16 bases between. CDR1 and CDR2 (germline): LNHDA, SQIVND (reference sequence).

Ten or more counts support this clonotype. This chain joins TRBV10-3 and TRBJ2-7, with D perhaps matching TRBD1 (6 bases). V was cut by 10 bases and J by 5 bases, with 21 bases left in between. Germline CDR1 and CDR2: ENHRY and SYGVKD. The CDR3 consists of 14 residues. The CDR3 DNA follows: TGTGCCAGCAAACAGGGTAGGGGCGGCAACGAGCAGTACTTC. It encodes CASKQGRGGNEQYF.

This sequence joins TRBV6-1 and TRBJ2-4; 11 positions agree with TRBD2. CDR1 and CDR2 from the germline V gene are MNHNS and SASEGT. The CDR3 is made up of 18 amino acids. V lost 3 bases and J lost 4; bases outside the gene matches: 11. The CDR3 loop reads CASSELAGGLRAKNIQYF. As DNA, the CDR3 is TGTGCCAGCAGTGAGCTAGCGGGGGGACTAAGGGCAAAAAACATTCAGTACTTC.

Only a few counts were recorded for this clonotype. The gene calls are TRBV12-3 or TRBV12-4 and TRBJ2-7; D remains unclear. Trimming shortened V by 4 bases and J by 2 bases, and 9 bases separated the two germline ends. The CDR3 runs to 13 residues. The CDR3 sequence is CASSSSIPYEQYF. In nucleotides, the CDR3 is TGTGCCAGCAGTTCCTCAATCCCCTACGAGCAGTACTTC.

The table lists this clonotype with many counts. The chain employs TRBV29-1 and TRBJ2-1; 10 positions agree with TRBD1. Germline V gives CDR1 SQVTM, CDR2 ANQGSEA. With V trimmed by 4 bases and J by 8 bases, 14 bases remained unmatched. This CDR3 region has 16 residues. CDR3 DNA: TGCAGCGTTGTATTGTACCGGGACAGGGGTCAAGATGAGCAGTTCTTC. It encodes CSVVLYRDRGQDEQFF.

The CDR3 region has the DNA TGTGCCAGCAGTGAAAGGCGATTAGCGGGGGGCCCCACCGGGGAGCTGTTTTTT. Translation: CASSERRLAGGPTGELFF. V usage is TRBV2 and J usage is TRBJ2-2; 10 bases agree with TRBD2. The CDR3 runs to 18 residues. Trimming took 2 bases from V and 4 from J; bases not matched to a gene: 10. Germline V gives CDR1 SNHLY, CDR2 FYNNEI. Full variable domain (remainder filled in from reference TRBV2 and TRBJ2-2): EPEVTQTPSHQVTQMGQEVILRCVPISNHLYFYWYRQILGQKVEFLVSFYNNEISEKSEIFDDQFSVERPDGSNFTLKIRSTKLEDSAMYFCASSERRLAGGPTGELFFGEGSRLTVL.

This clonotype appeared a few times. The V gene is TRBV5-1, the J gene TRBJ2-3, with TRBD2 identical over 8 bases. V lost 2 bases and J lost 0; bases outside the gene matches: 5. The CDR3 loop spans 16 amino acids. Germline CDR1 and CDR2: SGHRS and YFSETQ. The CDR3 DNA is TGCGCCAGCAGCTTTCAGGCGGGGGGAAGCACAGATACGCAGTATTTT. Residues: CASSFQAGGSTDTQYF.

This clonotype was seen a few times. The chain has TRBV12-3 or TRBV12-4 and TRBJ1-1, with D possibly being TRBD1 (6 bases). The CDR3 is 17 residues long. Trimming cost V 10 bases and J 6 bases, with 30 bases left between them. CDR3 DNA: TGTGCCACCGCGGAGGGTACAGGGCTTAGGGGAGAAGCTGAAGCTTTCTTT. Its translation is CATAEGTGLRGEAEAFF.

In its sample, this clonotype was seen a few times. The CDR3 DNA is TGCGCCAGCAGCTTGTCTGCGAGGGGCGAAGGCTATGGCTACACCTTC. It encodes CASSLSARGEGYGYTF. The chain joins TRBV5-1 to TRBJ1-2, with a tentative D call TRBD1 (5 bases). The CDR3 length is 16 residues. V was clipped by 1 base and J by 4 bases, with 17 bases between them. CDR1 is SGHRS, CDR2 YFSETQ, per germline.

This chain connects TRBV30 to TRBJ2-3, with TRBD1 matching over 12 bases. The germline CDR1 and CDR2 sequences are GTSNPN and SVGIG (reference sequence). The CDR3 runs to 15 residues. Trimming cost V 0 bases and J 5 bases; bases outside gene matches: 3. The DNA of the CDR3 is TGTGCCTGGAGTGTGGGACAGGGGGCGAGAGATACGCAGTATTTT. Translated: CAWSVGQGARDTQYF.

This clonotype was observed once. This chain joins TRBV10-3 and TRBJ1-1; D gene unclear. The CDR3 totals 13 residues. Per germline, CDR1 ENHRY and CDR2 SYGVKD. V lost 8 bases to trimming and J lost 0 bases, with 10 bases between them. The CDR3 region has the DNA TGTGCCATCCTGTTAGATTTGAACACTGAAGCTTTCTTT. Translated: CAILLDLNTEAFF.

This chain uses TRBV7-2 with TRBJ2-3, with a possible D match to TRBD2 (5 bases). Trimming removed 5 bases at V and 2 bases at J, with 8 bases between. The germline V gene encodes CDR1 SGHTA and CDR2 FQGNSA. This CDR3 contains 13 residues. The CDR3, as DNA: TGTGCCAGCAGCCCTCTAGCCACAGATACGCAGTATTTT. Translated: CASSPLATDTQYF. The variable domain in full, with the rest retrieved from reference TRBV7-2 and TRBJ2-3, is GAGVSQSPSNKVTEKGKDVELRCDPISGHTALYWYRQSLGQGLEFLIYFQGNSAPDKSGLPSDRFSAERTGGSVSTLTIQRTQQEDSAVYLCASSPLATDTQYFGPGTRLTVL.